This entry lists 10 T cell receptor beta chains sequenced from one sample in a study of naive and memory T cell subsets. Both TRBC1 and TRBC2 were covered by a beta constant-region primer of two equimolar oligonucleotides. TCRdb itself ran the UMI-ligation and nested PCR reads through MiXCR, one entry per CDR3 protein. The sample shows about 21,000 distinct CDR3 sequences, 9.5% to 11% of them seen only once. The sequenced material came from central memory CD8+ T cells from blood. The source is a human donor in good health.

This clonotype appeared a few times. The V call is TRBV13, the J call TRBJ2-6; D not resolved. V lost 6 bases to trimming and J lost 0 bases, with 3 bases between them. The CDR3 is 13 residues long. CDR1 is PRHDT, CDR2 FYEKMQ, per germline (reference sequence). This CDR3 reads CASSRSGANVLTF. Written as DNA, the CDR3 is TGTGCCAGCAGTCGCTCTGGGGCCAACGTCCTGACTTTC.

This clonotype counts as medium-sized. The chain is built from TRBV28 and TRBJ2-4; D is unresolved. The CDR3 runs to 15 residues. Trimming cost V 5 bases and J 1 base, with 12 bases left between them. Germline CDR1 MDHEN, CDR2 SYDVKM. This chain's CDR3 is CASSRRSGAKNIQYF. The CDR3 DNA reads as TGTGCCAGCAGTCGGAGAAGTGGGGCCAAAAACATTCAGTACTTC.

Many counts were recorded for this clonotype. CDR3 bases: TGTGCCATCTTATCGGAACAGTACGAGCAGTACTTC. Translation: CAILSEQYEQYF. The chain couples TRBV10-3 to TRBJ2-7; D call uncertain. The CDR3 spans 12 residues. Looked up from germline, CDR1 is ENHRY and CDR2 is SYGVKD. The ends were cut back, 8 bases at V and 4 bases at J, with 12 bases in the middle.

This clonotype was picked up many times. The rearrangement links TRBV6-5 to TRBJ1-1, with D uncertain. CDR1 and CDR2 from the germline V gene are MNHEY and SVGAGI. Trimming removed 5 bases at V and 1 base at J, with 23 bases between. The CDR3 is made up of 18 amino acids. The CDR3 is CASSLLQGKEPPNTEAFF. The CDR3 DNA follows: TGTGCCAGCAGTCTTTTACAAGGGAAGGAGCCACCGAACACTGAAGCTTTCTTT.

There are many counts of this clonotype. V is TRBV12-3 or TRBV12-4 and J is TRBJ2-7; possibly TRBD2 for D (6 bases). This CDR3 contains 13 residues. V was pared by 4 bases and J by 4 bases, with 11 bases between. The CDR3 nucleotides read TGTGCCAGCAGTTCGGGACTTGGGTACGAGCAGTACTTC. Protein: CASSSGLGYEQYF.

This chain uses TRBV7-9 with TRBJ2-7; 7 bases are a match to TRBD1. Germline V lookup: CDR1 SEHNR, CDR2 FQNEAQ (reference sequence). The CDR3 is made up of 18 amino acids. The V and J ends lost 4 bases and 4 bases, in that order; junction bases with no gene match: 19. The CDR3 bases are TGTGCCAGCAGCTCCTTAAACAGGGGTCCTTCGCCCGGGTACGAGCAGTACTTC. This codes for CASSSLNRGPSPGYEQYF.

Of note for this clonotype: A clone one base away is much larger, so this may be a read error. This chain links TRBV4-1 with TRBJ2-2, with D unclear. The CDR3 covers 15 residues. CDR1 and CDR2 from the germline V gene are MGHRA and YSYEKL. DNA of the CDR3: TGCGCCAGCAGCCCAAAATGGACCAACACCTGGGAGCTGTTTTTT. This encodes CASSPKWTNTWELFF.

The chain uses TRBV4-3 and TRBJ2-2, with D possibly TRBD1 on 6 matching bases. The length of the CDR3 is 16 residues. Germline CDR1 and CDR2: LGHNA and YSLEER. Trimming removed 6 bases at V and 0 bases at J, with 14 bases between. This CDR3 reads CASRTQGCTNTGELFF. In nucleotides, the CDR3 is TGCGCCAGCAGAACACAGGGTTGTACGAACACCGGGGAGCTGTTTTTT.

This chain joins TRBV14 and TRBJ2-3; 7 nucleotides agree with TRBD1. Losses at the gene ends were 4 bases for V and 7 bases for J; bases not matched to a gene: 8. Germline CDR1 is SGHDN and CDR2 is FVKESK. The CDR3 covers 14 residues. CDR3 bases: TGTGCCAGCAGCCCTTGGACAGGACTGAATACGCAGTATTTT. Protein: CASSPWTGLNTQYF.

The genes are TRBV29-1 and TRBJ1-2, with TRBD1 as a possible D gene (6 bases). Germline CDR1 is SQVTM and CDR2 is ANQGSEA. Between the trimmed V and J ends, which lost 4 bases and 4 bases, there was a span of 16 bases. This CDR3 is built from 14 residues. CDR3: CSVGQAHSLYGYTF. CDR3 sequence (DNA): TGCAGCGTTGGACAGGCTCATAGTCTCTATGGCTACACCTTC.